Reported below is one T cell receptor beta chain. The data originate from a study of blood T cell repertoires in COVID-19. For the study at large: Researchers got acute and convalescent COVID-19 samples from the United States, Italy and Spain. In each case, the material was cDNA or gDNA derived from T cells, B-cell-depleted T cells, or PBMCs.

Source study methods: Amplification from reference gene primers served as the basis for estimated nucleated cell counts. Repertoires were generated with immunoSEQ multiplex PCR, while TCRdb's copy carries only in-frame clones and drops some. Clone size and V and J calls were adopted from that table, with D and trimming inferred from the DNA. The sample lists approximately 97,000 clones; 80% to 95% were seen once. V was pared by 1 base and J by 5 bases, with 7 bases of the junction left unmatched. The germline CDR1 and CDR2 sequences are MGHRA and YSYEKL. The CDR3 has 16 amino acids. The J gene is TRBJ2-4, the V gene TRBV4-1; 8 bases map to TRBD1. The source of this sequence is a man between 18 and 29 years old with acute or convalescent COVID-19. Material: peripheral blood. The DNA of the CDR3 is TGCGCCAGCAGCCAAGTCCGGGACAGGTGGGAAAACATTCAGTACTTC. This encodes CASSQVRDRWENIQYF.